The 20 T cell receptor beta chains in this list originate from one sample, sequenced in a study of CD8 T cells in Susac syndrome. It was with random hexamers that 0.5 to 1 ug RNA was reverse transcribed. TCRdb passed the immunoSEQ multiplex PCR reads through MiXCR, listing each CDR3 protein once. The table has approximately 190,000 distinct CDR3 sequences, approximately 95% seen once. Sample: CD8+ T cells from PBMCs. These receptors were collected from a human donor with Susac syndrome.

The genes are TRBV7-6 and TRBJ2-1, with 13 bases that match TRBD2. Trimming at V came to 5 bases and at J to 8 bases, leaving 9 bases not matched to a gene. The CDR3 runs 16 residues. The germline CDR1 and CDR2 sequences are SGHVS and FNYEAQ. CDR3 protein: CASSPGTSGINDEQFF. In nucleotides, the CDR3 is TGTGCCAGCAGCCCAGGGACTAGCGGGATTAACGATGAGCAGTTCTTC.

The chain has TRBV4-1 and TRBJ2-7; D is ambiguous. Per germline, CDR1 MGHRA and CDR2 YSYEKL. The length of the CDR3 is 12 residues. Trimming left V 0 bases short and J 6 bases short, with 6 bases between. CDR3 sequence: CASSQEGAEQYF. For the CDR3, the DNA is TGCGCCAGCAGCCAAGAAGGTGCCGAGCAGTACTTC.

This chain uses TRBV29-1 with TRBJ2-2, with D maybe TRBD2 (5 bases). The germline V gene has CDR1 SQVTM and CDR2 ANQGSEA. Between the trimmed V and J ends, which lost 8 bases and 4 bases, there was a span of 14 bases. The CDR3 length is 13 residues. CDR3 sequence: CSSGDRGTGELFF. The CDR3 DNA follows: TGCAGCTCGGGTGACCGGGGCACCGGGGAGCTGTTTTTT.

The V gene is TRBV7-9, the J gene TRBJ1-1; possible D gene TRBD1, 5 bases. V was pared by 5 bases and J by 10 bases, with 14 bases between. The V gene's germline CDR1 is SEHNR and CDR2 FQNEAQ (reference sequence). This CDR3 is built from 12 residues. The CDR3 DNA reads TGTGCCAGCAGCCACCGGGACGTGAGAGCTTTCTTT. Its translation is CASSHRDVRAFF.

This chain joins TRBV29-1 and TRBJ2-7, with TRBD2 as a possible D gene (5 bases). This CDR3 has 13 amino acids. Germline V gene sequence: CDR1 SQVTM, CDR2 ANQGSEA. The V end was cut by 5 bases, the J end by 5 bases, with 16 bases between. CDR3 sequence reads: CSVRRGRENEQYF. The CDR3 region has the DNA TGCAGCGTTCGGAGAGGTCGGGAAAACGAGCAGTACTTC.

This clonotype was recorded once. The junction differs from germline at one of its ends, possibly a read error. This chain links TRBV6-5 with TRBJ1-2; weak D call: TRBD1 (5 bases). Germline CDR1 MNHEY, CDR2 SVGAGI. The CDR3 loop spans 13 amino acids. CDR3 region: CASNYVRDYGYTF. CDR3 coding DNA: TGTGCCAGCAATTACGTCAGGGACTATGGCTACACCTTC.

The chain is built from TRBV3-1 and TRBJ2-1, with TRBD2 identical over 12 bases. The germline CDR1 and CDR2 sequences are LGHDT and YNNKEL (reference sequence). The CDR3 extends over 15 amino acids. V trimming: 4 bases; J trimming: 8 bases; junction bases outside the gene matches: 6. This CDR3 is CASSRGLAGRDEQFF. Written as DNA, the CDR3 is TGTGCCAGCAGCCGAGGACTAGCGGGGAGGGATGAGCAGTTCTTC.

Written as DNA, the CDR3 is TGTGCCAGCAGTTTCCGGCGTATAGCGGGCGCGGTAGATGAGCAGTTCTTC. Its translation: CASSFRRIAGAVDEQFF. The J gene is TRBJ2-1, the V gene TRBV12-3 or TRBV12-4; TRBD2 agrees at 7 bases. J gave up 8 bases and V 3 bases, and 16 bases lay outside the gene matches. The CDR3 is 17 amino acids.

This chain joins TRBV28 and TRBJ2-1; 8 bases agree with TRBD2. The CDR3 has 16 amino acids. Germline lookup yields CDR1 MDHEN and CDR2 SYDVKM. The J segment lost 0 bases and the V segment lost 6 bases, leaving 7 bases of the junction unmatched. CDR3 sequence reads: CASRGKAGGSYNEQFF. CDR3 coding DNA: TGTGCCAGCAGGGGAAAGGCGGGGGGCTCCTACAATGAGCAGTTCTTC.

The chain combines TRBV29-1 with TRBJ2-1, with 8 positions matching TRBD2. Losses at the gene ends were 2 bases for V and 5 bases for J; bases not matched to a gene: 8. This CDR3 region has 15 residues. The V gene's germline CDR1 is SQVTM and CDR2 ANQGSEA. CDR3 nucleotides: TGCAGCGTTGAATGGGCGGGAGGTCCACACAATGAGCAGTTCTTC. It translates to CSVEWAGGPHNEQFF.

This clonotype showed up just once. The V call is TRBV9, the J call TRBJ2-5; no firm D call. The germline CDR1 and CDR2 sequences are SGDLS and YYNGEE. V was pared by 3 bases and J by 4 bases, with 10 bases between. The length of the CDR3 is 13 residues. The CDR3 DNA reads as TGTGCCAGCAGCGCCGACCTGAGAGAGACCCAGTACTTC. Protein: CASSADLRETQYF. Full variable domain (missing parts from reference TRBV9 and TRBJ2-5): DSGVTQTPKHLITATGQRVTLRCSPRSGDLSVYWYQQSLDQGLQFLIQYYNGEERAKGNILERFSAQQFPDLHSELNLSSLELGDSALYFCASSADLRETQYFGPGTRLLVL.

This chain links TRBV7-2 with TRBJ2-7; 11 nucleotides align to TRBD2. The CDR3 extends over 14 amino acids. The germline CDR1 and CDR2 sequences are SGHTA and FQGNSA. J was trimmed by 4 bases and V by 3 bases; bases with no gene match: 2. The CDR3 nucleotides are TGTGCCAGCAGCTTGGGACTAGCGGAATACGAGCAGTACTTC. Translating gives CASSLGLAEYEQYF.

The V gene is TRBV7-9, the J gene TRBJ1-4; TRBD1 might be the D (5 bases). This CDR3 has 17 residues. The germline V and J ends were trimmed by 5 bases and 5 bases, with 21 bases remaining between them. The V gene's germline CDR1 is SEHNR and CDR2 FQNEAQ (reference sequence). As DNA, the CDR3 is TGTGCCAGCAGCCGCGATACTGACGCGACAGACAATGAAAAACTGTTTTTT. Its protein product is CASSRDTDATDNEKLFF.

This CDR3 reads CATSSAGEGTDTQYF. The CDR3 DNA is TGTGCCACCAGCAGCGCGGGAGAAGGGACAGATACGCAGTATTTT. The genes are TRBV15 and TRBJ2-3, with TRBD2 matching 7 bases. Germline CDR1 reads LNHNV; CDR2 reads YYDKDF (reference sequence). J lost 3 bases, V lost 3 bases, and 6 bases had no gene match. The CDR3 runs to 15 residues.

This clonotype has more than one count but fewer than ten. This chain uses TRBV2 with TRBJ2-7; D uncertain. Germline assignment: CDR1 SNHLY and CDR2 FYNNEI. V lost 4 bases and J 2 bases, leaving 9 bases between the germline ends. The CDR3 loop spans 13 amino acids. The CDR3 coding sequence is TGTGCCAGCAGTGCTGGCCAAACCTACGAGCAGTACTTC. It is translated as CASSAGQTYEQYF.

This sequence joins TRBV3-1 and TRBJ2-5; 7 nucleotides line up with TRBD1. V gave up 4 bases and J gave up 5 bases; unmatched junction bases: 7. Germline lookup yields CDR1 LGHDT and CDR2 YNNKEL (reference sequence). The CDR3 is 14 residues long. The CDR3 region has the DNA TGTGCCAGCAGCCGAAAGGGGGCTGGGGAGACCCAGTACTTC. Its protein is CASSRKGAGETQYF.

The rearrangement links TRBV13 to TRBJ1-1; D is perhaps TRBD1 (6 bases). Trimming pared 4 bases from V and 0 bases from J, leaving 21 bases between. CDR1 is PRHDT, CDR2 FYEKMQ, per germline (reference sequence). CDR3 size: 18 residues. The CDR3 DNA sequence: TGTGCCAGCAGCTACCAGATCGGGGGCGCCCCGTTGAACACTGAAGCTTTCTTT. Protein: CASSYQIGGAPLNTEAFF.

The chain recombines TRBV2 with TRBJ2-7, with 12 nucleotides matching TRBD2. Germline loops: CDR1 SNHLY, CDR2 FYNNEI. Unmatched junction bases numbered 14, after V lost 6 bases and J lost 5 bases. The CDR3 is 17 residues long. The CDR3 region is CASSTPETSGSSHEQYF. In nucleotides, the CDR3 is TGTGCCAGCAGCACACCCGAGACTAGCGGGAGTTCCCACGAGCAGTACTTC. Drawing the rest from reference TRBV2 and TRBJ2-7, the complete variable domain is EPEVTQTPSHQVTQMGQEVILRCVPISNHLYFYWYRQILGQKVEFLVSFYNNEISEKSEIFDDQFSVERPDGSNFTLKIRSTKLEDSAMYFCASSTPETSGSSHEQYFGPGTRLTVT.

V gene TRBV6-2 or TRBV6-3 combines with J gene TRBJ1-5, with TRBD1 matching over 7 bases. Germline V CDR1 and CDR2: MNHEY, SVGEGT. Unmatched junction bases numbered 10, after V lost 0 bases and J lost 5 bases. The CDR3 is 17 residues long. CDR3 coding DNA: TGTGCCAGCAGTTACTCCGGGACAGCCCCCGCCGATCAGCCCCAGCATTTT. Translating it yields CASSYSGTAPADQPQHF.

The chain carries TRBV20-1 and TRBJ1-6; D is unclear. This CDR3 comprises 13 residues. Trimming took off 3 bases at V and 6 bases at J, with 9 bases between the two ends. CDR1 DFQATT and CDR2 SNEGSKA come from the germline V gene (reference sequence). CDR3 DNA sequence: TGCAGTGCTAGTTCCCGGATTAATTCACCCCTCCACTTT. This encodes CSASSRINSPLHF.